The 12 T cell receptor beta chains listed next were all sequenced from one sample in a study of cytomegalovirus exposure and HLA in healthy donors (dated by TCRdb to the late 2010s). Libraries were prepared through the immunoSEQ multiplex PCR assay. The multiplex PCR relied on a mix of 60 forward primers for TCR Vbeta segments and 13 reverse primers for TCR Jbeta segments. This immuneACCESS table, as held by TCRdb, lists in-frame sequences with V and J called but not all clones. Of the missing ones, under half trace to an unresolved V gene in checked studies; the others have no known cause. The sample table holds 150,000 to 200,000 clones, of which less than 80% were seen once. Roughly 2.9% of the sample is held by the ten biggest clonotypes. The sequenced material came from PBMCs. The receptors were gathered from a middle-aged man in good health and CMV-seronegative.

This chain joins TRBV5-6 and TRBJ1-1; D is perhaps TRBD1 (5 bases). V dropped 0 bases and J dropped 1 base, with 13 bases sitting between them. Germline assignment: CDR1 SGHDT and CDR2 YYEEEE. The CDR3 spans 16 residues. CDR3 amino acids: CASSLEMGLRNTEAFF. The CDR3 nucleotides are TGTGCCAGCAGCTTGGAGATGGGGCTGCGGAACACTGAAGCTTTCTTT.

V is TRBV7-8 and J is TRBJ1-4; 8 positions agree with TRBD1. CDR3 length: 13 residues. The V gene's germline CDR1 is SGHVS and CDR2 FQNEAQ. The V and J ends lost 4 bases and 7 bases, in that order; junction bases with no gene match: 2. CDR3 bases: TGTGCCAGCAGCTACGGACAGGGTGAAAAACTGTTTTTT. Protein product: CASSYGQGEKLFF.

This clone was seen a few times. The chain employs TRBV5-6 and TRBJ2-1; no clear D gene. Germline CDR1 reads SGHDT; CDR2 reads YYEEEE. V was clipped by 5 bases and J by 0 bases, with 12 bases between them. This CDR3 contains 15 residues. The CDR3 nucleotides are TGTGCCAGCAGAGCACCCCGGAGCTCCTACAATGAGCAGTTCTTC. This sequence encodes CASRAPRSSYNEQFF.

The gene calls are TRBV10-3 and TRBJ2-2; 7 bases match TRBD2. This CDR3 has 14 residues. Germline loops: CDR1 ENHRY, CDR2 SYGVKD. Losses at the gene ends were 3 bases for V and 6 bases for J; bases not matched to a gene: 4. The CDR3, as DNA: TGTGCCATCAGTGAAGGGCTAGCGGCCGGGGAGCTGTTTTTT. It encodes CAISEGLAAGELFF.

The V gene is TRBV6-5, the J gene TRBJ1-5, with 10 bases aligning to TRBD1. Germline assignment: CDR1 MNHEY and CDR2 SVGAGI. The ends lost 7 bases at V and 9 bases at J; junction bases unmatched: 6. CDR3 size: 13 residues. The CDR3 bases are TGTGCCAGCACGGGGACAGGGGCTCGGCCCCAGCATTTT. The encoded protein is CASTGTGARPQHF.

This clone came up a few times. This rearrangement joins TRBV5-4 to TRBJ2-5; tentative D call: TRBD1 (5 bases). The germline V and J ends were trimmed by 0 bases and 6 bases, with 18 bases remaining between them. CDR1 and CDR2 (germline): SGHNT, YYREEE (reference sequence). CDR3 size: 16 residues. CDR3 bases: TGTGCCAGCAGCTTGGAGCACAGGTCCCTTGGGAAGACCCAGTACTTC. Its protein is CASSLEHRSLGKTQYF.

The chain links TRBV4-1 to TRBJ1-2; D perhaps matches TRBD1 (5 bases). The CDR3 is made up of 15 amino acids. The V gene lost 2 bases and the J gene lost 4 bases, with 14 bases spanning the gap. CDR1 is MGHRA, CDR2 YSYEKL, per germline. DNA for the CDR3: TGCGCCAGCAGCCAATACAGGACCTTCTTCTATGGCTACACCTTC. As protein: CASSQYRTFFYGYTF.

This clone has only one observation. CDR3 sequence: CASSPDPGRGQPQHF. The CDR3 DNA reads as TGCGCCAGCAGCCCGGACCCGGGGAGGGGTCAGCCCCAGCATTTT. The chain is built from TRBV5-1 and TRBJ1-5; D possibly corresponds to TRBD1 (5 bases). CDR1 is SGHRS and CDR2 is YFSETQ in the germline V gene. The CDR3 runs 15 residues. Trimming stripped 4 bases from V and 6 bases from J, with 17 bases between.

The J gene is TRBJ1-5, the V gene TRBV4-2, with a weak D call TRBD1 (6 bases). V dropped 3 bases and J dropped 7 bases, with 28 bases sitting between them. Per the germline V gene, CDR1 is LGHNA and CDR2 is YNFKEQ. The CDR3 consists of 19 residues. The CDR3 DNA follows: TGTGCCAGCAGCCATTCTTATAGCAGGGGTTTTTTTGGTGACCAGCCCCAGCATTTT. Its protein product is CASSHSYSRGFFGDQPQHF.

This chain uses TRBV2 with TRBJ1-1; D remains ambiguous. The CDR3 runs to 13 residues. Germline V gene data show CDR1 as SNHLY and CDR2 as FYNNEI. V lost 9 bases, J lost 0 bases, and 11 bases lay in between. CDR3 loop: CARIGQLNTEAFF. The CDR3, as DNA: TGTGCCAGGATTGGCCAGTTGAACACTGAAGCTTTCTTT.

This clone has a single count. V is TRBV19 and J is TRBJ1-5; the match to TRBD1 covers 10 bases. The ends lost 6 bases at V and 9 bases at J; junction bases unmatched: 8. Germline V CDR1 and CDR2: LNHDA, SQIVND (reference sequence). This CDR3 comprises 14 residues. The chain's CDR3 is CASRVTGGRRPQHF. CDR3 sequence (DNA): TGTGCCAGTAGGGTGACAGGGGGCAGGCGGCCCCAGCATTTT.

This chain joins TRBV2 and TRBJ2-2, with D maybe TRBD1 (6 bases). The V end lost 6 bases, the J end lost 0 bases, and 14 bases lay between the germline ends. This CDR3 spans 16 amino acids. Germline V gene lookup returns CDR1 SNHLY and CDR2 FYNNEI. The CDR3 coding sequence is TGTGCCAGCAGGCGAACCGGGACATCGAACACCGGGGAGCTGTTTTTT. Encoded protein: CASRRTGTSNTGELFF.